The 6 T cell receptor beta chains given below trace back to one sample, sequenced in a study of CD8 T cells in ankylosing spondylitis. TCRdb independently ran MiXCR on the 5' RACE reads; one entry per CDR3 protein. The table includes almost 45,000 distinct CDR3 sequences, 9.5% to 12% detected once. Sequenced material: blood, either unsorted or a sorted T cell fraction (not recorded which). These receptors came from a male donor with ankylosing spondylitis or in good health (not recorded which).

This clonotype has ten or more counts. CDR3 bases: TGCGCCAGCAGCTCTGTGGGGGGATCTAGTGGCTACCAAGAGACCCAGTACTTC. This codes for CASSSVGGSSGYQETQYF. The chain links TRBV5-1 to TRBJ2-5; D might be TRBD2 (6 bases). This CDR3 is 18 amino acids long. V was cut by 3 bases and J by 0 bases, with 21 bases left in between. Germline CDR1 SGHRS, CDR2 YFSETQ.

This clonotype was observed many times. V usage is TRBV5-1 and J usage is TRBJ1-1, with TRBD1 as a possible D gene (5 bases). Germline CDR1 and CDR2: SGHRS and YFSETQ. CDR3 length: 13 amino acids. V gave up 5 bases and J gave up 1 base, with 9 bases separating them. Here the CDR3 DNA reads TGCGCCAGCAGAATTACAGGGAACACTGAAGCTTTCTTT. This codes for CASRITGNTEAFF.

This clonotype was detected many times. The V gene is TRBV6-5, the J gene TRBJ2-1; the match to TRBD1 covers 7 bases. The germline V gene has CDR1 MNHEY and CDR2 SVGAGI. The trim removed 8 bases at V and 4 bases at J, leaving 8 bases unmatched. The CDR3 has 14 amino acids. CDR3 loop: CASARGQPYNEQFF. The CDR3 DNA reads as TGTGCCAGCGCCAGGGGACAGCCTTACAATGAGCAGTTCTTC.

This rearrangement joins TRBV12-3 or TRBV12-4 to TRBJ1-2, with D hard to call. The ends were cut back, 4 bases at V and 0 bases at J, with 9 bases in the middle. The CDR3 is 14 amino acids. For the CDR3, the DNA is TGTGCCAGCAGTTCTCGGTTTACTAACTATGGCTACACCTTC. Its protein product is CASSSRFTNYGYTF.

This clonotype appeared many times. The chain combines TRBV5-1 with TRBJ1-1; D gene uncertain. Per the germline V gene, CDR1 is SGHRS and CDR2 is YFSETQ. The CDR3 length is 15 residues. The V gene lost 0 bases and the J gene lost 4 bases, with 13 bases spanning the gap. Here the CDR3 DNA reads TGCGCCAGCAGCTTGGCCTCGGGGTCTGGCACTGAAGCTTTCTTT. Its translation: CASSLASGSGTEAFF.

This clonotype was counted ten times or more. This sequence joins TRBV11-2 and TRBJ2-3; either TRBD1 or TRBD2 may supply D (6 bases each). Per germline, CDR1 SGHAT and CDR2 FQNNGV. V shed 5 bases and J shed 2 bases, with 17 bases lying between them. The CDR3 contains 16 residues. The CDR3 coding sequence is TGTGCCAGCAGCCGCCTGGGGGGCAACCCCACAGATACGCAGTATTTT. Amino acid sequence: CASSRLGGNPTDTQYF.